The TCR beta chain under discussion was sequenced for a study of regulatory T cells in long-lasting Graves disease. Study-level findings and limits: Those with persistent disease had in common more public clonotypes (more than 2,500) than new patients (roughly 1,000).

Arm-PCR of CDR3 regions with iRepertoire HTBI primers generated TCR beta libraries. TCRdb itself ran the multiplex PCR reads through MiXCR, one entry per CDR3 protein. The table has about 430,000 distinct CDR3 sequences, over 12% seen once. The germline V gene has CDR1 MDHEN and CDR2 SYDVKM. This CDR3 region has 17 residues. Trimming cost V 5 bases and J 4 bases, with 23 bases left between them. The time point is: newly diagnosed GD, antithyroid drugs for less than 3 months. Isolated PBMC RNA provided the starting material for the TCR library. Of note for this clonotype: What it binds is not known.

The same data also contributed to another study, on T cells in Graves' hyperthyroidism and ophthalmopathy. In that study: First-round RT-PCR with HTBI primers amplified the TCR CDR3 region. Most thyroid-expanded clonotypes above 0.001 were also found in blood.

V usage is TRBV28 and J usage is TRBJ1-2; D is undetermined. This clonotype was sampled from a middle-aged woman with Graves disease. This material consisted of peripheral blood mononuclear cells (PBMCs), taken at new diagnosis, from a patient treated with antithyroid drugs. The DNA of the CDR3 is TGTGCCAGCAGTCCCACGATGAAAGGAATCGTAGGCTATGGCTACACCTTC. Translated, it gives CASSPTMKGIVGYGYTF.